Listed here are 30 T cell receptor beta chains from one sample, sequenced in a study of regulatory T cells in long-lasting Graves disease. To make TCR beta libraries, researchers used iRepertoire HTBI primers and Arm-PCR of CDR3 regions. TCRdb used MiXCR to reprocess the multiplex PCR reads, holding one entry per CDR3 protein. The sample has roughly 510,000 distinct CDR3 sequences; 15% to 20% are singletons. As to time point: newly diagnosed GD, antithyroid drugs for less than 3 months. RNA from PBMCs was the source of the TCR library. The same data also contributed to another study, on T cells in Graves' hyperthyroidism and ophthalmopathy.

The sample was peripheral blood mononuclear cells (PBMCs), taken at new diagnosis, from a patient treated with antithyroid drugs. The source of these receptors is a man aged 18 to 29 with Graves disease.

Many counts were recorded for this clonotype. For the CDR3, the DNA is TGCGCCAGCAGAGGGGACAGTCCTAGCACAGATACGCAGTATTTT. Protein product: CASRGDSPSTDTQYF. The rearrangement joins TRBV5-1 to TRBJ2-3; 7 bases are a match to TRBD1. Germline CDR1 reads SGHRS; CDR2 reads YFSETQ. J was trimmed by 0 bases and V by 5 bases; bases with no gene match: 6. This CDR3 is 15 amino acids long.

In its sample, this clonotype was seen many times. The chain joins TRBV2 to TRBJ2-2, with D perhaps matching TRBD1 or TRBD2 (5 bases each). CDR3 size: 16 residues. Germline V lookup: CDR1 SNHLY, CDR2 FYNNEI. The germline V and J ends were trimmed by 6 bases and 5 bases, with 19 bases remaining between them. CDR3 loop: CASRTGTAFGTGELFF. The CDR3 DNA sequence: TGTGCCAGCAGAACCGGGACGGCCTTCGGGACCGGGGAGCTGTTTTTT.

In its sample, this clonotype was seen many times. The gene calls are TRBV12-3 or TRBV12-4 and TRBJ1-2; 9 bases fit TRBD1. This CDR3 is 13 amino acids long. Trimming removed 8 bases from V and 4 bases from J; junction bases left unmatched: 5. The CDR3 loop reads CASGPGQGYGYTF. The CDR3 bases are TGTGCCAGCGGACCGGGACAGGGCTATGGCTACACCTTC.

This clonotype was seen at least ten times. The CDR3 DNA is TGCAGTGCTAGTGGCGGGAGCTCCTACAATGAGCAGTTCTTC. It is translated as CSASGGSSYNEQFF. The chain links TRBV20-1 to TRBJ2-1; TRBD2 matches at 7 bases. The germline V gene has CDR1 DFQATT and CDR2 SNEGSKA (reference sequence). The junction had 2 bases not matched to a gene; V was cut back by 3 bases and J by 0 bases. The CDR3 covers 14 residues.

This clonotype appeared many times. CDR3 in amino acids: CASLRTADTEAFF. CDR3 DNA: TGTGCCAGCCTACGGACGGCGGACACTGAAGCTTTCTTT. The genes are TRBV7-3 and TRBJ1-1; D is unresolved. CDR3 length equals 13 residues. Germline CDR1 SGHTA, CDR2 FQGTGA. V shed 8 bases and J shed 3 bases, with 13 bases lying between them.

The chain recombines TRBV5-1 with TRBJ2-7; 9 bases align to TRBD1. Trimming took 3 bases from V and 7 from J; bases not matched to a gene: 8. The germline CDR1 and CDR2 sequences are SGHRS and YFSETQ. The CDR3 covers 14 residues. This chain's CDR3 is CASSSDGQGSEQYF. CDR3 in DNA: TGCGCCAGCAGCTCGGATGGACAGGGGAGTGAGCAGTACTTC.

This clonotype has a count of ten or more. CDR3 region: CASSPDGQGAHQPQHF. CDR3 coding DNA: TGTGCCAGTTCACCCGACGGACAGGGGGCCCATCAGCCCCAGCATTTT. This sequence joins TRBV27 and TRBJ1-5; 11 bases map to TRBD1. After removal of 9 bases from V and 5 bases from J, the junction contained 12 bases not matched to a gene. The germline V gene has CDR1 MNHEY and CDR2 SMNVEV (reference sequence). The CDR3 spans 16 residues.

This clonotype has just a few counts. This chain uses TRBV27 with TRBJ1-4, with TRBD1 matching over 10 bases. The ends lost 6 bases at V and 4 bases at J; junction bases unmatched: 5. From germline, CDR1 is MNHEY and CDR2 SMNVEV (reference sequence). The CDR3 loop spans 15 amino acids. Here the CDR3 DNA reads TGTGCCAGCAGACGGGACAGGGGAGGTAATGAAAAACTGTTTTTT. Translating gives CASRRDRGGNEKLFF.

This clonotype was recorded at least ten times. V gene TRBV2 combines with J gene TRBJ1-1; no clear D gene. Germline V gene lookup returns CDR1 SNHLY and CDR2 FYNNEI. CDR3 length: 13 residues. V shed 7 bases and J shed 2 bases, with 11 bases lying between them. The CDR3 DNA reads as TGTGCCAGCAAGCGGCAGTTCAACACTGAAGCTTTCTTT. Its protein product is CASKRQFNTEAFF.

This clonotype was seen ten or more times. This chain uses TRBV28 with TRBJ2-6, with D unresolved. Looked up from germline, CDR1 is MDHEN and CDR2 is SYDVKM. V dropped 3 bases and J dropped 10 bases, with 22 bases sitting between them. This CDR3 region has 17 residues. The chain's CDR3 is CASSFSPRLGRINVLTF. The CDR3 DNA follows: TGTGCCAGCAGTTTCTCCCCCCGGTTGGGTAGGATTAACGTCCTGACTTTC.

This clonotype was seen a few times. The V gene is TRBV5-1, the J gene TRBJ1-2, with TRBD1 as a possible D gene (5 bases). V was clipped by 2 bases and J by 7 bases, with 18 bases between them. CDR3 length: 15 amino acids. CDR1 is SGHRS, CDR2 YFSETQ, per germline. CDR3 sequence: CASSFTSAGLFGYTF. The CDR3 DNA follows: TGCGCCAGCAGCTTCACTTCCGCAGGGCTCTTTGGCTACACCTTC.

The chain employs TRBV6-1 and TRBJ2-1; D is perhaps TRBD1 (5 bases). The CDR3 length is 16 residues. In germline, CDR1 is MNHNS, CDR2 SASEGT. V lost 2 bases and J lost 3, with 14 bases in between. The CDR3 DNA is TGTGCCAGCAGTGAATTTACAGGATCCAGCTACAATGAGCAGTTCTTC. Translating it yields CASSEFTGSSYNEQFF.

About this clonotype itself: This sequence may be a read error, since a much larger clone differs from it by one base. The genes are TRBV20-1 and TRBJ2-5; 10 bases are a match to TRBD1. Germline CDR1 and CDR2: DFQATT and SNEGSKA (reference sequence). The V segment lost 7 bases and the J segment 3 bases; nucleotides outside the gene matches: 11. The CDR3 has 15 amino acids. This CDR3 is CSVAYGTGDKETQYF. DNA of the CDR3: TGCAGTGTTGCGTACGGGACAGGGGATAAAGAGACCCAGTACTTC.

A note on this clonotype: This likely traces to a read error, being one base from a far larger clone. The chain couples TRBV7-9 to TRBJ2-3; D is ambiguous. CDR3 length: 11 amino acids. Germline assignment: CDR1 SEHNR and CDR2 FQNEAQ (reference sequence). The V gene lost 7 bases and the J gene lost 2 bases, with 4 bases spanning the gap. CDR3 in DNA: TGTGCCAGCATCCTCACAGATACGCAGTATTTT. The encoded protein is CASILTDTQYF. Complete variable domain (other parts from reference TRBV7-9 and TRBJ2-3): DTGVSQNPRHKITKRGQNVTFRCDPISEHNRLYWYRQTLGQGPEFLTYFQNEAQLEKSRLLSDRFSAERPKGSFSTLEIQRTEQGDSAMYLCASILTDTQYFGPGTRLTVL.

CDR3 nucleotides: TGTGCCAGCAGTCTAGAGGGCAGGTCACAAGAGACCCAGTACTTC. Encoded protein: CASSLEGRSQETQYF. The gene calls are TRBV27 and TRBJ2-5, with D perhaps matching TRBD2 (5 bases). Trimming removed 5 bases at V and 2 bases at J, with 15 bases between. The germline CDR1 and CDR2 sequences are MNHEY and SMNVEV (reference sequence). CDR3 length: 15 residues.

This clonotype was picked up a small number of times. The CDR3 loop is CASSQDRVFSGSYNEQFF. The DNA of the CDR3 is TGTGCCAGCAGCCAAGACAGGGTGTTTAGCGGCTCCTACAATGAGCAGTTCTTC. The rearrangement joins TRBV14 to TRBJ2-1; tentative D call: TRBD2 (6 bases). V lost 0 bases and J 0 bases, leaving 15 bases between the germline ends. Germline CDR1 and CDR2: SGHDN and FVKESK. The CDR3 contains 18 residues.

This clonotype was seen a few times. This chain uses TRBV10-3 with TRBJ1-1, with D possibly TRBD1 on 5 matching bases. Per germline, CDR1 ENHRY and CDR2 SYGVKD. V was clipped by 8 bases and J by 7 bases, with 17 bases between them. The CDR3 loop spans 13 amino acids. CDR3 loop: CAIRPGDGNEAFF. The CDR3 DNA reads as TGTGCCATCCGGCCCGGGGACGGCAATGAAGCTTTCTTT.

This clonotype came up many times. The V call is TRBV2, the J call TRBJ2-2; the D is unclear. The germline gives CDR1 SNHLY, CDR2 FYNNEI. The CDR3 contains 12 residues. Trimming took off 4 bases at V and 6 bases at J, with 6 bases between the two ends. For the CDR3, the DNA is TGTGCCAGCAGTGCCCCACCCGGGGAGCTGTTTTTT. Translation gives CASSAPPGELFF.

The chain combines TRBV11-3 with TRBJ2-1; D not resolved. The CDR3 extends over 15 amino acids. V was clipped by 1 base and J by 6 bases, with 13 bases between them. Germline-derived CDR1 and CDR2 are SGHNT and YENEEA. CDR3 in DNA: TGTGCCAGCAGCTTAGGCCTAGACCCCTGCAATGAGCAGTTCTTC. Translating it yields CASSLGLDPCNEQFF.

The rearrangement joins TRBV12-5 to TRBJ2-3, with 8 nucleotides matching TRBD2. The J call could be wrong; TRBJ2-7 is a better fit for the DNA end. The CDR3 is made up of 12 amino acids. Germline lookup yields CDR1 LGHNT and CDR2 FRNRAP. CDR3 sequence (DNA): TGTGCTAGTGGGGGACTAGAAGGCGAGCAGTACTTC. Translation: CASGGLEGEQYF.

This clonotype was found many times. The chain carries TRBV28 and TRBJ1-1, with a tentative D call TRBD1 (5 bases). The germline V gene has CDR1 MDHEN and CDR2 SYDVKM. V was clipped by 5 bases and J by 4 bases, with 11 bases between them. CDR3 length: 13 amino acids. The CDR3 here is CASSPRQSTEAFF. The CDR3 DNA is TGTGCCAGCAGTCCGAGACAGAGCACTGAAGCTTTCTTT.

The sample holds a few counts of this clonotype. The V call is TRBV3-1, the J call TRBJ2-7; D remains ambiguous. The germline V gene encodes CDR1 LGHDT and CDR2 YNNKEL (reference sequence). V was trimmed by 2 bases and J by 1 base, leaving 9 bases between them. The CDR3 length is 14 residues. CDR3: CASSQQARSYEQYF. CDR3 sequence (DNA): TGTGCCAGCAGCCAACAGGCTCGGTCCTACGAGCAGTACTTC.

With regard to this clonotype: This sequence may be a read error, since a much larger clone differs from it by one base. The V gene is TRBV30, the J gene TRBJ1-2; D possibly corresponds to TRBD1 (6 bases). Germline V gene lookup returns CDR1 GTSNPN and CDR2 SVGIG (reference sequence). This CDR3 spans 15 amino acids. The CDR3 reads CARRGTGSGSYGYTF. The CDR3 coding sequence is TGTGCCCGGAGGGGAACAGGGAGCGGGTCTTATGGCTACACCTTC.

This clonotype was seen many times. V gene TRBV5-1 combines with J gene TRBJ2-1, with 8 bases matching TRBD1. The CDR3 totals 15 residues. Germline values: CDR1 SGHRS, CDR2 YFSETQ. The trim removed 4 bases at V and 2 bases at J, leaving 5 bases unmatched. CDR3 DNA sequence: TGCGCCAGCAGCCGAGGACAGGGAACCTACAATGAGCAGTTCTTC. Translated, it gives CASSRGQGTYNEQFF.

This clonotype was detected ten times or more. V gene TRBV11-2 combines with J gene TRBJ1-2; unclear D gene. The V end lost 2 bases, the J end lost 3 bases, and 7 bases lay between the germline ends. CDR1 is SGHAT and CDR2 is FQNNGV in the germline V gene. This CDR3 comprises 13 residues. CDR3 sequence: CASSLPDDYGYTF. CDR3 coding DNA: TGTGCCAGCAGCTTACCAGATGACTATGGCTACACCTTC.

This clonotype was counted only a few times. This chain joins TRBV29-1 and TRBJ2-2; 8 nucleotides agree with TRBD2. The ends lost 5 bases at V and 5 bases at J; junction bases unmatched: 4. This CDR3 comprises 13 residues. Germline V gene data show CDR1 as SQVTM and CDR2 as ANQGSEA. The CDR3 sequence: CSVLGRVTGELFF. The CDR3 DNA reads TGCAGCGTTCTCGGGAGGGTGACCGGGGAGCTGTTTTTT.

This clonotype was counted many times. CDR3 coding DNA: TGTGCCAGCGGCACGTTGGAGCGGGAGGGCCCCACAGATACGCAGTATTTT. This translates into CASGTLEREGPTDTQYF. This chain connects TRBV2 to TRBJ2-3; 10 bases are shared with TRBD2. After removal of 8 bases from V and 2 bases from J, the junction contained 13 bases not matched to a gene. This CDR3 is 17 amino acids long. Germline V CDR1 and CDR2: SNHLY, FYNNEI.

The CDR3 DNA reads TGCGCCAGCGGAGCCACGGGGGCGTACGGCTACACCTTC. It translates to CASGATGAYGYTF. The V call is TRBV4-1, the J call TRBJ1-2; D is possibly TRBD1 (6 bases). V was clipped by 8 bases and J by 8 bases, with 18 bases between them. The CDR3 extends over 13 amino acids. Germline-derived CDR1 and CDR2 are MGHRA and YSYEKL.

In nucleotides, the CDR3 is TGCGCCAGCAGCCGGACTAGGCCCACGGATACGCAGTATTTT. Translation: CASSRTRPTDTQYF. The V gene is TRBV5-1, the J gene TRBJ2-3; 7 positions agree with TRBD2. The V and J ends lost 4 bases and 6 bases, in that order; junction bases with no gene match: 8. Germline V gene lookup returns CDR1 SGHRS and CDR2 YFSETQ. The CDR3 is 14 amino acids.

This clonotype has a count of ten or more. The rearrangement links TRBV12-3 or TRBV12-4 to TRBJ2-7; 8 nucleotides match TRBD2. After removal of 3 bases from V and 5 bases from J, the junction contained 6 bases not matched to a gene. CDR3 length: 14 amino acids. In DNA form, the CDR3 reads TGTGCCAGCAGTTTCAGCGGGAGAATCGACGAGCAGTACTTC. Protein: CASSFSGRIDEQYF.